This paragraph covers one TCR beta chain sequence. This clonotype was counted a few times. Per-base qualities were not stored, and no clone one base away is much larger. TCR cDNA was synthesized by 5'RACE template switching, which introduced a universal primer site and unique molecular identifiers. Priming for cDNA synthesis came from both the TCR alpha and TCR beta constant segments. Library amplification involved two PCR steps, and the second step added sample barcodes and sequencing adapters. Sequencing of libraries was done on Illumina HiSeq 2500 (2x100 bp) or NovaSeq (2x150 bp). The published analysis was carried out like this. MIGEC handled demultiplexing of reads and collapsing into UMI consensus sequences, while MiXCR performed V(D)J alignment. Vaccine-responding clonotypes were identified with edgeR using replicate PBMC samples, with FDR below 0.01 and a log2 fold change above 5 up to day 15 being required. CD4 or CD8 identity was assigned to each bulk clonotype according to whether the clonotype was present at higher abundance in the sequenced CD4 repertoire or the sequenced CD8 repertoire. To estimate how each clone was distributed across memory phenotypes, clonotype frequencies in memory subsets were weighted by the numbers of FACS-sorted cells. Clones were called with MiXCR by TCRdb after fastp trimmed the public reads at Q25, and only in-frame beta chains were retained. Each CDR3 protein gets just one entry, which takes the most common genes and DNA from the rows behind it. The V and J calls follow TCRdb's processing rather than the paper's. Here the sample has about 46,000 distinct CDR3 sequences; more than 6% occur a single time. 8% to 13% of the sample comes from the top ten.

This record comes from a study of T cells after yellow fever vaccination (dated by TCRdb to between 2018 and 2020). Broadly, across the study: Using CD3, CD45RA, CCR7 and CD95 staining, memory subsets (EM, EMRA, CM and Tscm) were sorted on a BD FACS Aria III. The SMART-Seq v4 Ultra Low Input RNA kit was used to prepare libraries from fractions with low cell numbers. Bulk TCR alpha and beta repertoires were sequenced longitudinally to track T-cell clones before and after primary and booster YFV17D yellow fever vaccination. The cohort comprised two healthy male donors, one aged 18 to 29 and one aged 30 to 40 years. Blood was collected at multiple timepoints before and after primary and secondary immunization, and bulk PBMC replicates and cell subsets were isolated. Memory subsets were sorted on days 0, 15 and 45 and at 18 months after primary vaccination, and on days 0, 15 and 45 after the 30-year booster.

The treatment or condition tag for this specimen amounts to: live attenuated yellow fever vaccine strain. PBMCs were isolated from peripheral blood using a standard Ficoll-Paque protocol. The RNeasy Micro Kit was used to extract RNA from sorted memory subsets. Study-level results and caveats: Because the study included only a couple of donors, the extent to which the findings can be generalized is limited. On day 0, almost all vaccine-responding clonotypes were found to be below detection in the sorted memory subsets. FACS-sorted repertoires could contain abundant contaminating clonotypes from the bulk population, so computational filtering was required. A small fraction of clonotypes showed up in both the CD4 and CD8 compartments, probably as a result of convergent recombination. Compared with the primary T-cell response, the secondary T-cell response was faster but weaker, reaching its peak on day 5 rather than on day 15. After the booster, most of the clones that had expanded following primary vaccination were detected again (almost 98% of CD4 and roughly nine tenths of CD8), which suggests that memory was broadly maintained.

The CDR3 holds 15 amino acids from the cysteine to the phenylalanine. Solely the CDR3 DNA is kept, with 45 bases framed from the first base. Trimming removed 1 base from V and 1 base from J, leaving 8 bases between the germline ends. CDR1 and CDR2, looked up from the germline V gene, are SGHNT and YENEEA. The chain employs TRBV11-3 and TRBJ1-5; the D gene remains uncertain. This clonotype was obtained from a man aged 30 to 39 who received the YFV17D yellow fever vaccine. The material was PBMCs, either bulk or a sorted T-cell subset (CD4+, CD8+, memory, or dextramer-sorted; not recorded which), obtained 45 days after the yellow fever booster vaccination. The CDR3 reads as follows: CASSLGRYSNQPQHF. The nucleotide sequence is TGTGCCAGCAGCTTAGGAAGGTACAGCAATCAGCCCCAGCATTTT.